What follows are 29 T cell receptor beta chains derived from one specimen sequenced in a study of blood T cell repertoires in COVID-19. Clones were read by immunoSEQ multiplex PCR, and TCRdb kept only the in-frame ones, dropping some. The sample shows 150,000 to 200,000 clones, approximately 86% of them seen only once. The sequenced material came from peripheral blood. The receptors were sampled from a man aged 45-65 years with active or convalescent COVID-19.

The chain joins TRBV19 to TRBJ2-7; D perhaps matches TRBD1 (6 bases). This CDR3 contains 12 residues. CDR1 is LNHDA, CDR2 SQIVND, per germline (reference sequence). Trimming removed 8 bases from V and 4 bases from J, with 12 bases in between. As DNA, the CDR3 is TGTGCCAGTCCCAGGGGCTTTTACGAGCAGTACTTC. Translated: CASPRGFYEQYF.

This chain joins TRBV7-2 and TRBJ2-6; TRBD1 aligns across 10 bases. The CDR3 is made up of 17 amino acids. Trimming took 4 bases from V and 2 from J; bases not matched to a gene: 5. Per germline, CDR1 SGHTA and CDR2 FQGNSA. CDR3 amino acids: CASSSRQGAAGANVLTF. The CDR3 DNA reads as TGTGCCAGCAGCTCCCGACAGGGGGCGGCTGGGGCCAACGTCCTGACTTTC.

This clone showed up just a few times. The chain couples TRBV7-3 to TRBJ2-2, with 13 bases that match TRBD2. This CDR3 region has 16 residues. Looked up from germline, CDR1 is SGHTA and CDR2 is FQGTGA. V was clipped by 5 bases and J by 3 bases; unmatched bases: 3. The CDR3 DNA is TGTGCCAGCAGCCAACTAGCGGGAGGGGACACCGGGGAGCTGTTTTTT. Its protein product is CASSQLAGGDTGELFF.

In this sample, this clone turned up once. The V and J genes are TRBV6-6 and TRBJ1-1, with 7 bases that match TRBD1. Germline CDR1 and CDR2: MNHNY and SVGAGI (reference sequence). The CDR3 has 15 residues. Unmatched junction bases numbered 13, after V lost 6 bases and J lost 6 bases. This chain's CDR3 is CASRGGQAARSEAFF. In DNA form, the CDR3 reads TGTGCCAGCAGAGGCGGACAGGCGGCGAGGTCTGAAGCTTTCTTT.

The table lists this clone with many counts. The gene calls are TRBV7-3 and TRBJ2-2; 9 nucleotides align to TRBD1. J lost 6 bases, V lost 5 bases, and 13 bases had no gene match. Germline assignment: CDR1 SGHTA and CDR2 FQGTGA. This CDR3 region has 17 residues. CDR3 loop: CASSPPPGQGRAGELFF. CDR3 DNA sequence: TGTGCCAGCAGCCCCCCTCCGGGACAGGGTAGGGCCGGGGAGCTGTTTTTT.

The CDR3 DNA sequence: TGTGCCAGCAGTTTATCGGGGACAGTCTATAGCAATCAGCCCCAGCATTTT. Its protein product is CASSLSGTVYSNQPQHF. The rearrangement uses TRBV27 and TRBJ1-5; 7 bases map to TRBD1. Germline loops: CDR1 MNHEY, CDR2 SMNVEV (reference sequence). CDR3 length equals 17 residues. Germline trimming cut 0 bases from V and 0 bases from J; bases unmatched to any gene: 5.

This clone was counted once. The genes are TRBV18 and TRBJ1-4; the D gene is possibly TRBD1 (6 bases). This CDR3 is 17 amino acids long. V shed 3 bases and J shed 0 bases, with 14 bases lying between them. Germline V gene sequence: CDR1 KGHSH, CDR2 LQKENI. CDR3 sequence reads: CASSPTGGRATNEKLFF. CDR3 sequence (DNA): TGTGCCAGCTCACCGACAGGAGGTCGGGCAACTAATGAAAAACTGTTTTTT.

The sample holds one count of this clone. The chain uses TRBV6-1 and TRBJ2-4, with D perhaps matching TRBD1 (6 bases). The CDR3 loop spans 15 amino acids. The V and J ends lost 1 base and 3 bases respectively, with 10 bases between them. Germline assignment: CDR1 MNHNS and CDR2 SASEGT. The CDR3: CASSEVGTLKNIQYF. The CDR3 region has the DNA TGTGCCAGCAGTGAAGTCGGGACACTCAAAAACATTCAGTACTTC.

This clone has only a few counts. The chain uses TRBV9 and TRBJ2-3; no firm D call. Germline V gene sequence: CDR1 SGDLS, CDR2 YYNGEE. V lost 4 bases and J lost 0, with 18 bases in between. The CDR3 extends over 17 amino acids. The CDR3 bases are TGTGCCAGCAGCCCTCCCTTATCGGGTGTTAGCACAGATACGCAGTATTTT. Protein sequence: CASSPPLSGVSTDTQYF.

This clone is a singleton in its sample. The chain carries TRBV30 and TRBJ1-6; TRBD1 might be the D (6 bases). V shed 3 bases and J shed 7 bases, with 22 bases lying between them. This CDR3 is 17 amino acids long. CDR1 and CDR2 (germline): GTSNPN, SVGIG (reference sequence). The CDR3 DNA follows: TGTGCCTGGAGAGAAACCGGGATCAGGGGCCCCAATTCACCCCTCCACTTT. This gives the protein CAWRETGIRGPNSPLHF.

J is TRBJ1-2 and V is TRBV19; a possible D gene is TRBD1 (6 bases). Germline V gene sequence: CDR1 LNHDA, CDR2 SQIVND (reference sequence). This CDR3 spans 16 amino acids. Deletions cut 4 bases from V and 0 bases from J, with 15 bases between. The CDR3 is CASSTKTGTTNYGYTF. In DNA form, the CDR3 reads TGTGCCAGTAGTACAAAGACCGGGACAACTAACTATGGCTACACCTTC.

This chain links TRBV11-1 with TRBJ1-6, with 8 bases aligning to TRBD1. Trimming took 5 bases from V and 8 from J; bases not matched to a gene: 8. Germline V gives CDR1 SGHAT, CDR2 FQDESV (reference sequence). The CDR3 consists of 15 residues. CDR3 residues: CASSPGQGGYSPLHF. The CDR3 nucleotides are TGTGCCAGCAGCCCCGGACAGGGAGGGTATTCACCCCTCCACTTT.

This sequence joins TRBV19 and TRBJ1-2; D ambiguous. The CDR3 has 13 residues. The V gene lost 3 bases and the J gene lost 3 bases, with 8 bases spanning the gap. CDR1 is LNHDA and CDR2 is SQIVND in the germline V gene (reference sequence). The CDR3, as DNA: TGTGCCAGTAGTATCTTGAGGGACTATGGCTACACCTTC. It encodes CASSILRDYGYTF. Full variable domain (rest looked up from reference TRBV19 and TRBJ1-2): DGGITQSPKYLFRKEGQNVTLSCEQNLNHDAMYWYRQDPGQGLRLIYYSQIVNDFQKGDIAEGYSVSREKKESFPLTVTSAQKNPTAFYLCASSILRDYGYTFGSGTRLTVV.

The V gene is TRBV10-3, the J gene TRBJ2-3; D is unresolved. Trimming left V 4 bases short and J 1 base short, with 9 bases between. CDR1 and CDR2 (germline): ENHRY, SYGVKD. The CDR3 totals 14 residues. The CDR3 reads CAISVVLGTDTQYF. The DNA for the CDR3 is TGTGCCATCAGTGTTGTCCTTGGCACAGATACGCAGTATTTT.

V usage is TRBV19 and J usage is TRBJ1-1; D is ambiguous. The CDR3 covers 16 residues. CDR1 is LNHDA, CDR2 SQIVND, per germline (reference sequence). V lost 4 bases, J lost 0 bases, and 15 bases lay in between. This CDR3 reads CASSTPRDNMNTEAFF. For the CDR3, the DNA is TGTGCCAGTAGTACCCCACGGGATAACATGAACACTGAAGCTTTCTTT. The full variable domain, with the rest looked up from reference TRBV19 and TRBJ1-1, is DGGITQSPKYLFRKEGQNVTLSCEQNLNHDAMYWYRQDPGQGLRLIYYSQIVNDFQKGDIAEGYSVSREKKESFPLTVTSAQKNPTAFYLCASSTPRDNMNTEAFFGQGTRLTVV.

The chain joins TRBV2 to TRBJ2-3; TRBD2 is a possible D gene (5 bases). The V end was cut by 3 bases, the J end by 0 bases, with 16 bases between. Germline CDR1 is SNHLY and CDR2 is FYNNEI. The CDR3 spans 17 residues. The CDR3 nucleotides are TGTGCCAGCAGTGATCGGGGTTACACAACTAGCACAGATACGCAGTATTTT. Protein product: CASSDRGYTTSTDTQYF.

This chain links TRBV28 with TRBJ2-3, with D possibly matching TRBD1 (5 bases). The ends were cut back, 5 bases at V and 4 bases at J, with 16 bases in the middle. The germline V gene encodes CDR1 MDHEN and CDR2 SYDVKM. This CDR3 is 15 amino acids long. The CDR3 is CASSIPARAPDTQYF. CDR3 DNA: TGTGCCAGCAGTATACCGGCCAGGGCTCCAGATACGCAGTATTTT.

The rearrangement links TRBV13 to TRBJ2-7; maybe TRBD1 (6 bases). The ends were cut back, 5 bases at V and 6 bases at J, with 14 bases in the middle. CDR1 is PRHDT and CDR2 is FYEKMQ in the germline V gene (reference sequence). The CDR3 sequence is 13 residues long. The CDR3 region has the DNA TGTGCCAGCAGCCGCGACAGGTCCGGCGAGCAGTACTTC. It translates to CASSRDRSGEQYF. Looking up the rest from reference TRBV13 and TRBJ2-7 gives the full variable domain: AAGVIQSPRHLIKEKRETATLKCYPIPRHDTVYWYQQGPGQDPQFLISFYEKMQSDKGSIPDRFSAQQFSDYHSELNMSSLELGDSALYFCASSRDRSGEQYFGPGTRLTVT.

The chain has TRBV5-6 and TRBJ2-7; TRBD1 aligns across 10 bases. The CDR3 runs to 14 residues. Germline CDR1 reads SGHDT; CDR2 reads YYEEEE. Unmatched junction bases numbered 7, after V lost 5 bases and J lost 5 bases. The chain's CDR3 is CASRGGTGVHEQYF. The CDR3 nucleotides read TGTGCCAGCAGAGGAGGGACAGGGGTCCACGAGCAGTACTTC.

The V gene is TRBV24-1, the J gene TRBJ2-5; 7 nucleotides agree with TRBD1. J was trimmed by 1 base and V by 4 bases; bases with no gene match: 5. Germline CDR1 KGHDR, CDR2 SFDVKD. CDR3 length: 15 amino acids. For the CDR3, the DNA is TGTGCCACCAGTGACCAAGACAGGGCCCAAGAGACCCAGTACTTC. Amino acid sequence: CATSDQDRAQETQYF.

The rearrangement uses TRBV25-1 and TRBJ1-1, with D possibly matching TRBD1 (6 bases). V was shortened by 3 bases and J by 5 bases, with 16 bases between the two germline ends. The CDR3 has 15 amino acids. CDR1 MGHDK and CDR2 SYGVNS come from the germline V gene. The CDR3 DNA reads as TGTGCCAGCAGTGATACACAGGGACGAGGGACTGAAGCTTTCTTT. Translated: CASSDTQGRGTEAFF.

The rearrangement links TRBV7-2 to TRBJ2-5; TRBD1 matches at 8 bases. CDR3 length: 14 amino acids. Germline lookup yields CDR1 SGHTA and CDR2 FQGNSA. Losses at the gene ends were 4 bases for V and 10 bases for J; bases not matched to a gene: 11. This chain's CDR3 is CASSSNRGDLRQYF. Written as DNA, the CDR3 is TGTGCCAGCAGCTCGAACAGGGGGGACTTGCGCCAGTACTTC.

The rearrangement links TRBV11-2 to TRBJ1-4; 7 bases map to TRBD1. The CDR3 runs 17 residues. Germline V CDR1 and CDR2: SGHAT, FQNNGV. Unmatched junction bases numbered 10, after V lost 3 bases and J lost 3 bases. CDR3 loop: CASSLGERQGSNEKLFF. The CDR3, as DNA: TGTGCCAGCAGCTTGGGGGAAAGACAGGGATCTAATGAAAAACTGTTTTTT.

The chain uses TRBV28 and TRBJ1-6; D might be TRBD1 (5 bases). This CDR3 has 15 residues. Trimming took off 8 bases at V and 5 bases at J, with 16 bases between the two ends. Germline V lookup: CDR1 MDHEN, CDR2 SYDVKM. DNA for the CDR3: TGTGCCAGCCTCCCGAGCGGGGGTAATAATTCACCCCTCCACTTT. Amino acid sequence: CASLPSGGNNSPLHF.

This chain uses TRBV6-5 with TRBJ2-1; 10 positions agree with TRBD2. V trimming: 7 bases; J trimming: 7 bases; junction bases outside the gene matches: 10. Per germline, CDR1 MNHEY and CDR2 SVGAGI. This CDR3 contains 15 residues. The CDR3 DNA sequence: TGTGCCAGCACCCCCCTGGGACTAGCGTCAAATGAGCAGTTCTTC. The encoded protein is CASTPLGLASNEQFF.

V usage is TRBV5-1 and J usage is TRBJ1-4, with 8 bases aligning to TRBD1. V shed 7 bases, J shed 4 bases, and the junction held 9 bases outside the gene matches. The CDR3 has 15 residues. The germline V gene encodes CDR1 SGHRS and CDR2 YFSETQ. The DNA of the CDR3 is TGCGCCAGCTCGGGGCAGGGGGCTAATAATGAAAAACTGTTTTTT. As protein: CASSGQGANNEKLFF.

The chain is built from TRBV6-5 and TRBJ1-4, with TRBD1 matching 9 bases. Looked up from germline, CDR1 is MNHEY and CDR2 is SVGAGI. J was trimmed by 7 bases and V by 5 bases; bases with no gene match: 5. There are 14 residues in the CDR3. The CDR3, as DNA: TGTGCCAGCAGTCCACAGGGGGCATCTGAAAAACTGTTTTTT. Amino acid sequence: CASSPQGASEKLFF.

The chain joins TRBV5-1 to TRBJ2-7; 7 bases fit TRBD1. Germline V gene sequence: CDR1 SGHRS, CDR2 YFSETQ. Trimming cost V 4 bases and J 5 bases; bases outside gene matches: 9. The CDR3 is made up of 14 amino acids. The CDR3 protein is CASSPGQERDEQYF. The CDR3 bases are TGCGCCAGCAGCCCCGGACAGGAAAGGGACGAGCAGTACTTC.

The chain combines TRBV29-1 with TRBJ2-7, with 8 positions matching TRBD2. Germline V lookup: CDR1 SQVTM, CDR2 ANQGSEA. V was pared by 6 bases and J by 2 bases, with 9 bases of the junction left unmatched. The CDR3 covers 14 residues. CDR3 sequence: CSVELAGLTYEQYF. CDR3 DNA: TGCAGCGTCGAATTAGCGGGGCTCACCTACGAGCAGTACTTC.